These 4 T cell receptor beta chains originate from one sample sequenced in a study of regulatory T cells in long-lasting Graves disease (dated by TCRdb to the early 2020s). Libraries were built with multiplex PCR. The sequencer listed for this sample is Illumina HiSeq 4000. CDR3 regions were amplified by Arm-PCR with iRepertoire HTBI primers to construct TCR beta libraries. The public sequencing data were trimmed at Q25 with fastp and processed into clonotypes with MiXCR by TCRdb, which kept only in-frame beta chains. CDR3 protein duplicates are merged, each entry listing the most common genes and DNA. This sample gives around 420,000 distinct CDR3 sequences in total; about 16% of them show up just once. The top ten hold about 20% of the sample. The time point label for this specimen denotes: newly diagnosed GD, antithyroid drugs for less than 3 months. For both TCR sequencing and RNA sequencing, RNA was extracted from PBMCs in TRIzol.

Sequenced here: peripheral blood mononuclear cells (PBMCs), sampled at new diagnosis, from a patient treated with antithyroid drugs. Receptors were obtained from a female donor with Graves disease.

For this clonotype: The junction and the germline gene differ at one end; a read error may be behind it. J is TRBJ1-3 and V is TRBV14, with TRBD1 as a possible D gene (5 bases). The germline CDR1 and CDR2 sequences are SGHDN and FVKESK. The CDR3 is 15 amino acids. This chain's CDR3 is CANSPQGTSGNTIYF. CDR3 sequence (DNA): TGTGCCAACAGCCCCCAGGGCACATCTGGAAACACCATATATTTT.

This clonotype was observed a handful of times. The rearrangement joins TRBV4-1 to TRBJ2-1; D remains unclear. The CDR3 totals 17 residues. V was cut by 1 base and J by 8 bases, with 21 bases left in between. In germline, CDR1 is MGHRA, CDR2 YSYEKL. The CDR3 loop reads CASSQVLDPPYKDEQFF. CDR3 DNA sequence: TGCGCCAGCAGCCAAGTGTTGGACCCCCCCTATAAGGATGAGCAGTTCTTC.

This chain joins TRBV4-3 and TRBJ1-2; D call uncertain. In germline, CDR1 is LGHNA, CDR2 YSLEER. The CDR3 runs to 14 residues. V lost 2 bases and J lost 7, with 14 bases in between. The CDR3 sequence is CASSQKRRRVGYTF. The CDR3 DNA follows: TGCGCCAGCAGCCAAAAGAGGAGACGGGTTGGCTACACCTTC.

This chain joins TRBV5-1 and TRBJ2-7; 7 positions match TRBD2. The CDR3 contains 17 residues. Germline CDR1 SGHRS, CDR2 YFSETQ. The V gene end was trimmed by 0 bases and the J gene end by 2 bases; junction bases not matched to a gene: 11. The CDR3 DNA is TGCGCCAGCAGCTTGGTGCGTATGGCGGGAGATCCCTACGAGCAGTACTTC. Translation gives CASSLVRMAGDPYEQYF.